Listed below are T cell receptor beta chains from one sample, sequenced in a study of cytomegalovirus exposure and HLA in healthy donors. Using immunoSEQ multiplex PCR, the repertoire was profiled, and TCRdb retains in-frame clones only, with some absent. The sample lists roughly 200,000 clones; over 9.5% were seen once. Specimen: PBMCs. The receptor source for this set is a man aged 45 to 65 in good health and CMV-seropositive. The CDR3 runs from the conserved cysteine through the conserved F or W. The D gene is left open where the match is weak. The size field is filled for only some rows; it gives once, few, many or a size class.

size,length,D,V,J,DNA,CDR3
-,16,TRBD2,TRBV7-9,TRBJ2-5,TGTGCCAGCAGCCCCACGAGACTAGCGAACCAAGAGACCCAGTACTTC,CASSPTRLANQETQYF
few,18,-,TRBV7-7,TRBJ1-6,TGTGCTAGCAGCACCCCGACAGAGACCGACAGGTATAATTCACCCCTCCACTTT,CASSTPTETDRYNSPLHF
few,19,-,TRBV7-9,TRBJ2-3,TGTGCCAGCAGCTTAGATTGGCGGGGGCAGGGAGTGGGCACAGATACGCAGTATTTT,CASSLDWRGQGVGTDTQYF
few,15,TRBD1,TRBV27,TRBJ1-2,TGTGCCAGCAGTCCACGGGGACAGGGGGCGCAAGGCTACACCTTC,CASSPRGQGAQGYTF
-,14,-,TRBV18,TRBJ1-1,TGTGCCAGCTCACTACGCGGGGCAAACACTGAAGCTTTCTTT,CASSLRGANTEAFF
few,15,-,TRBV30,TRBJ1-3,TGTGCCCAAACCTGGGGCAGGGCCGCTGGAAACACCATATATTTT,CAQTWGRAAGNTIYF
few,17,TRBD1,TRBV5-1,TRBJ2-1,TGCGCCAGCAGCGGAGGAATGGACAGGGCACCCTACAATGAGCAGTTCTTC,CASSGGMDRAPYNEQFF
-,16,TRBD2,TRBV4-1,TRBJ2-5,TGCGCCAGCAGCCGGACTAGCGGGGGCCCCCAAGAGACCCAGTACTTC,CASSRTSGGPQETQYF
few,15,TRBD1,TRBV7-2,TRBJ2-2,TGTGCCAGCAGCAAAGACAGGGTTTACACCGGGGAGCTGTTTTTT,CASSKDRVYTGELFF
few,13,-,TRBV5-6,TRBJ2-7,TGTGCCAGCAGCTTTGGGGGCCCCTACGAGCAGTACTTC,CASSFGGPYEQYF
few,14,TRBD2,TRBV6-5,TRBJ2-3,TGTGCCAGCAGGGACGGGGGGATCACAGATACGCAGTATTTT,CASRDGGITDTQYF
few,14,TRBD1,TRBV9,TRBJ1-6,TGTGCCAGCAGCCGGGGACAGGGGATTTCACCCCTCCACTTT,CASSRGQGISPLHF
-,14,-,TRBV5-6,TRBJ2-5,TGTGCCAGCAGCTTGCAACAGGGCCAAGAGACCCAGTACTTC,CASSLQQGQETQYF
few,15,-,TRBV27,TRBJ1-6,TGTGCCAGCAGTACCTCTCCAGTTTATAATTCACCCCTCCACTTT,CASSTSPVYNSPLHF
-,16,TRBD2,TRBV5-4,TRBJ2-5,TGTGCCAGCAGCTTGGGGAGCGGGGGTAACCAAGAGACCCAGTACTTC,CASSLGSGGNQETQYF
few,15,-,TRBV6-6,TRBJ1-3,TGTGCCAGCAGCCCTCTCGGGGGGGTTGGAAACACCATATATTTT,CASSPLGGVGNTIYF
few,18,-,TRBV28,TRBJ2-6,TGTGCCAGCAGTTTATACGGGGAAGGGGGCTCTGGGGCCAACGTCCTGACTTTC,CASSLYGEGGSGANVLTF
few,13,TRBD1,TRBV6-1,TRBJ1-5,TGTGCCAGCAGTCAGGGGGCTGATCAGCCCCAGCATTTT,CASSQGADQPQHF
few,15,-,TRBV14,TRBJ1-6,TGTGCCAGCAGCTTGTCAGGGGCATATAATTCACCCCTCCACTTT,CASSLSGAYNSPLHF
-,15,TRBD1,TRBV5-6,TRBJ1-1,TGTGCCAGCAGCGCACAGGGGGCGCGTCACACTGAAGCTTTCTTT,CASSAQGARHTEAFF
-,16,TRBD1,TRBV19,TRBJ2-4,TGTGCCAGTAGTACCCGACAGGGGATAGCCAAAAACATTCAGTACTTC,CASSTRQGIAKNIQYF
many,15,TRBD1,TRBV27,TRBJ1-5,TGTGCCAGCAGTTCGGGGACAGATAGCAATCAGCCCCAGCATTTT,CASSSGTDSNQPQHF